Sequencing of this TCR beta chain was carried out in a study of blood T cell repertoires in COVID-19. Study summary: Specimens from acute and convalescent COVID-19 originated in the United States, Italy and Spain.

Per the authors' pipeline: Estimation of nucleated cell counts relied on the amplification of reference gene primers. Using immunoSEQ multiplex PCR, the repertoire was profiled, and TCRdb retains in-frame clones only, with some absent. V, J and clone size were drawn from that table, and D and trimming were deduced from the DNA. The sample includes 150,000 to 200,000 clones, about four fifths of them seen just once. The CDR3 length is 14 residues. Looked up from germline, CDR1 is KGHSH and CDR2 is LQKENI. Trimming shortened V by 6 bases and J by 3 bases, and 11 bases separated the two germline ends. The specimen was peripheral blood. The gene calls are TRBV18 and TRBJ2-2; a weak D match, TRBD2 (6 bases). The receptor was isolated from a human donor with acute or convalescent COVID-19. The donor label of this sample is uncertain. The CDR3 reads CASSAAGYTGELFF. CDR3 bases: TGTGCCAGCTCCGCGGCGGGGTACACCGGGGAGCTGTTTTTT.